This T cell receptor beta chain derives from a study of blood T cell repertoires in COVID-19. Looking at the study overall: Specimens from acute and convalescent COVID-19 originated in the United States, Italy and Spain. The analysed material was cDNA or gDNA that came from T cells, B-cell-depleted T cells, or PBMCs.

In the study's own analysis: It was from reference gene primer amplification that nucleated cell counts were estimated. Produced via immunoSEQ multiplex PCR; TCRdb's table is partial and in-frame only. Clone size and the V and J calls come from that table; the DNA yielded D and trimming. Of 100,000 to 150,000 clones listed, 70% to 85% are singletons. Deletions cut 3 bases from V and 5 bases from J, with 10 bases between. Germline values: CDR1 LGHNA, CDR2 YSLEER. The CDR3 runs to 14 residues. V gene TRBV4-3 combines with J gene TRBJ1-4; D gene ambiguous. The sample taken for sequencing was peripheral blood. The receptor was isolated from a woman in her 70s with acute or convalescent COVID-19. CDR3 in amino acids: CASSQGHGNEKLFF. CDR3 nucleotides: TGCGCCAGCAGCCAGGGCCATGGGAATGAAAAACTGTTTTTT.